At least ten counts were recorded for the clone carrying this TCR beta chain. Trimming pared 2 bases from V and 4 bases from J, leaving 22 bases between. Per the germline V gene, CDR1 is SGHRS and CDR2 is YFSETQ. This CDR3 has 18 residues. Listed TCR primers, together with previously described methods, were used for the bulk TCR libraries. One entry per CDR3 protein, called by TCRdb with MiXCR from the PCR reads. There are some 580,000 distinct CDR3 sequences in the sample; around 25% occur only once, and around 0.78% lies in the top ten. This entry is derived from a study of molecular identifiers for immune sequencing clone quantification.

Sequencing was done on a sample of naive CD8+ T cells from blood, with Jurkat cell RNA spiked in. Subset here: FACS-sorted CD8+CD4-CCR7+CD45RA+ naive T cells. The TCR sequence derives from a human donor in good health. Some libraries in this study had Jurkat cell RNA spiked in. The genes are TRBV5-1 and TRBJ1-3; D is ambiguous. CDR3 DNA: TGCGCCAGCAGCTTACCTAGAGACCGATTTCAGGAGGGAAACACCATATATTTT. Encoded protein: CASSLPRDRFQEGNTIYF. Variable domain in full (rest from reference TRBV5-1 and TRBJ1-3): KAGVTQTPRYLIKTRGQQVTLSCSPISGHRSVSWYQQTPGQGLQFLFEYFSETQRNKGNFPGRFSGRQFSNSRSEMNVSTLELGDSALYLCASSLPRDRFQEGNTIYFGEGSWLTVV.